This T cell receptor (beta chain) stems from a study of cytomegalovirus exposure and HLA in healthy donors listed by TCRdb under 2017. Concerning the study at large: An earlier analysis of some 550 of the donors reported approximately 290 Gb of sequence data and more than 90 million unique TCR beta sequences from around 200 million T cells. HLA typing included class I and class II loci at four-digit resolution. Among 350 to 400 genotyped donors of the cohort, an average of 235,054 unique TCR beta nucleotide sequences were sequenced per donor, 15% to 20% of them non-productive. Along with the approximately 600-subject first cohort, a separate validation cohort of about 110 different subjects was used. The study used immunosequencing to profile the T cell repertoires of under 700 subjects and linked those repertoires to cytomegalovirus serostatus. An earlier analysis of approximately 630 of the donors applied high-throughput TCR beta sequencing to assess whether each TCR beta V gene segment acted as functional or pseudogenic. Typing coverage differed by locus: A, B, C, DRB1 and DQB1 were typed in about 620-640 donors, DQA1 in roughly 500, DPA1 in some 600, and DPB1 in 450 to 490. Among the approximately 420 genotyped donors, around 81% belonged to the genetic ancestry cluster associated with self-reported Caucasian donors. An early release covering more than 500 HLA-typed donors comprised 250 to 350 gigabases of sequencing data and tens of millions of unique TCR sequences. Donor age, sex, ethnicity and CMV serostatus were collected together with the repertoire data. All discovery cohort repertoires had been generated using a single sequencing platform. The aim of the study was to test whether cataloging public T cell receptors could identify signatures of past pathogen exposure. Roughly 5 DR-DQ haplotypes were handled as single units for association and clustering, since linkage in the cohort was strong. To predict cytomegalovirus infection status, the study combined high-throughput TCR immunosequencing, statistical association of individual TCRs with disease status, and machine learning. Rather than drawing on any new phenotypic data, the later analysis identified candidate immune exposures from TCR beta sequences and the way those sequences occurred across donors. In a later analysis, previously published TCR beta repertoires from fewer than 750 donors were re-analyzed and high-resolution HLA genotyping was added so that TCR occurrence patterns could be studied. In a later genetic analysis, genome-wide SNP genotypes for about 65% of the roughly 670 donors were used, and that subset was treated as a discovery cohort. What the research found in general, with its limitations: V-gene and J-gene trimming of TCR beta chains was associated with a missense DCLRE1C variant in a later genetic analysis, and the association was replicated in an independent cohort. Some IMGT-functional V segments, including TRBV6-2 and TRBV6-3, could not be distinguished by the 87-base-pair reads and were therefore excluded. In a later analysis, HLA-associated TCR beta chains were found to be more clonally expanded and to have lower generation probabilities than equally common non-associated chains. According to the authors, the approach could potentially be generalized to other disease states and immunological phenotypes. Because counts were too low, approximately 18 rarely observed V segments, including chromosome 9 orphons, were excluded from the earlier analysis of 587 of the donors. The classifier was reported to diagnose cytomegalovirus status with high specificity and sensitivity in both the original cohort and the validation cohort. Sequencing depth was assumed to be roughly uniform across donors in the presence/absence analyses, though that assumption may not hold. Correlated functional status among segregating V segments might be attributable to linkage disequilibrium, but an unknown experimental factor could not be ruled out. When HLA alleles, especially DR and DQ, strongly co-occurred, attributing TCR associations to individual alleles was difficult. A later analysis reported that several top co-occurrence clusters appeared linked to parvovirus B19, influenza, CMV and Epstein-Barr virus. Specific HLA alleles were associated with more than 15,000 TCR beta sequences at a false discovery rate of 0.05 in a later analysis. Immune exposure information for the cohort was limited to CMV serostatus. The cohort was sequenced for TCR beta chains only, and without alpha or paired-chain data the features that could be detected were limited. Because some donors lacked HLA typing at each locus, the association tests relied only on the typed subset. In a later analysis, the rate of TCR association differed among HLA loci, with DRB1 alleles having the most associated TCRs and HLA-C alleles having the fewest. A few of the identified cytomegalovirus-associated TCR beta chains were confirmed in vitro to be specific for cytomegalovirus antigens. According to a later analysis, most CMV-associated TCR beta chains appeared to be HLA-restricted, and the HLA associations seemed to be driven largely by CMV exposure. Across donors, most TCR sequences were observed very rarely, whereas some public TCRs were present in many individuals. A further reported finding was that TCR beta sequences accurately predicted the HLA-A and HLA-B alleles for most subjects in the first cohort. A cluster of highly shared sequence variants was judged likely to represent a technical artifact of the sequencing pipeline. A later genetic analysis reported fewer N-insertions in productive TCRs among donors in an Asian-associated ancestry cluster than the approximately 700-donor mean. A total of fewer than 200 TCR beta chains were listed by the study as associated with cytomegalovirus. An earlier analysis of approximately 570 of the donors showed that most TCR beta V segments appeared in productive rearrangements either about 90% or about 30% of the time, which broadly matched IMGT annotations.

In the case of this clone: Its antigen remains undetermined. There are no base qualities to consult, and no much larger clone falls within one base.

The cohort was made up of several hundred healthy bone marrow donors. At the time of sampling, all cohort members were nominally healthy, though unrecorded immune exposures were likely present. The donor was CMV seronegative and belonged to the group of over 350 seronegative cohort members. A peripheral blood sample was collected from each donor, and TCR beta sequencing was performed on peripheral blood mononuclear cells. The Qiagen DNeasy Blood Extraction Kit was used to extract genomic DNA from the blood cell samples. Reading the germline V gene (reference sequence) gives CDR1 SEHNR and CDR2 FQNEAQ. Cut back by 6 bases and 2 bases, the V and J ends lie 10 bases apart. The CDR3 spans 13 residues, from the cysteine through the phenylalanine. The DNA shown is the 39-base CDR3, in frame from base 1. Libraries came from the immunoSEQ multiplex PCR assay. A mixture of 60 forward primers for TCR Vbeta segments and 13 reverse primers for TCR Jbeta segments was used in the multiplex PCR. Amplification of the CDR3 region of rearranged TCR beta genes was performed with a multiplex PCR assay on genomic DNA. Amplified TCR beta libraries were sequenced as 87-base-pair reads on the Illumina HiSeq System. From the authors' description of their analysis: A later analysis counted approximately 76 million unique TCR beta chains across the roughly 700 repertoires, and around 12 million of these chains were shared by at least two donors. To remove PCR and sequencing errors, raw reads were error-corrected and collapsed into unique sequences using a nearest-neighbor algorithm that merged closely related sequences. Alignment of CDR3 sequences to IMGT reference sequences was used to assign V, D and J gene segments. For a sequence to be retained, at least a six-nucleotide match to both a V gene segment and a J gene segment was required. A rearrangement was called productive if the CDR3 had no stop codons and remained in frame with V and J, and every other rearrangement was called non-productive. CDR3 was defined by IMGT convention, running from the second conserved V-encoded cysteine to the conserved J-encoded phenylalanine. Sequences without an unambiguous match to a single V gene segment were excluded from the earlier analysis of almost 600 of the donors. An earlier analysis of under 750 of the donors called V segments functional above 56.7% productive rearrangements and segregating when the between-donor standard deviation exceeded 5%. A statistical classification framework was built to diagnose cytomegalovirus status from the catalog of TCR beta chain sequences. A later analysis assigned V and J genes by comparing TCR nucleotide sequences with IMGT/GENE-DB human TR gene sequences. A later analysis assigned CDR3 sequences and most-parsimonious VDJ recombination scenarios with the TCRdist pipeline. In a later analysis, each TCR beta chain was defined by its CDR3 amino acid sequence together with its V-gene family, and reads lacking a unique V-gene family were excluded. As a way to deal with suspected cross-contamination and a sequencing artifact, a later analysis dropped 500 to 700 nucleotide sequences that were highly shared and had low generation probability. In a later analysis, a clonal expansion index for each public chain was calculated from normalized within-repertoire ranks of inferred template counts. A later analysis computed generation probabilities with a VDJ recombination model fitted to out-of-frame rearrangements, and checked the results against IGoR. A later analysis scored TCR-TCR, TCR-HLA and TCR-CMV co-occurrence with hypergeometric tests, applying a repertoire-size bias correction to TCR pairs. A later analysis estimated false discovery rates by permuting HLA or CMV assignments 20 times. In a later analysis, co-occurring TCRs were grouped using DBSCAN, and TCRdist sequence similarity was added for clustering within HLA-allele-positive subsets. Repertoires with fewer than 30,000 or more than 120,000 public chains were left out of co-occurrence clustering, as were about 5 repertoires with anomalous nucleotide sharing. TCRdb limited this immuneACCESS table to in-frame rearrangements with V and J called. A share of clones is missing; checked studies link under half to unresolved V genes, and the rest is unexplained. That table is the source of V, J and clone size, and D and trimming were worked out from the DNA. The sample yields about 200,000 clones; under 90% were counted once. Roughly 0.098% of the sample is in the top ten clones.

The sequence came from a boy between 2 and 10 years old in good health and CMV-seronegative. The chain is made from TRBV7-9 and TRBJ1-2; matching of 6 bases hints at TRBD1 as the D gene. Sample: PBMCs. The sequenced DNA is TGTGCCAGCAGACCTACAGGGAACTATGGCTACACCTTC. Protein translation: CASRPTGNYGYTF.